One and the same sample provided the 24 T cell receptor beta chains below, sequenced in a study of cytomegalovirus exposure and HLA in healthy donors. Primers: 60 Vbeta forward and 13 Jbeta reverse. The table came from immunoSEQ multiplex PCR; TCRdb's copy has only in-frame clones and leaves some out. The table shows about 130,000 clones, with around 85% occurring only once. The sample was PBMCs. The receptors derive from a boy aged 10-17 years in good health and CMV-seronegative.

The V gene is TRBV4-3, the J gene TRBJ2-3, with 8 bases lining up with TRBD2. Trimming at V came to 0 bases and at J to 5 bases, leaving 7 bases not matched to a gene. Germline CDR1 is LGHNA and CDR2 is YSLEER. The CDR3 contains 16 residues. The CDR3 bases are TGCGCCAGCAGCCAAGACGGGCGGGGGGCTGGAGATACGCAGTATTTT. Protein sequence: CASSQDGRGAGDTQYF.

V is TRBV15 and J is TRBJ2-3, with D maybe TRBD2 (6 bases). Trimming stripped 5 bases from V and 0 bases from J, with 12 bases between. Germline assignment: CDR1 LNHNV and CDR2 YYDKDF (reference sequence). The CDR3 is made up of 15 amino acids. Here the CDR3 reads CATSHSGGSTDTQYF. DNA of the CDR3: TGTGCCACCAGCCATAGCGGAGGTAGCACAGATACGCAGTATTTT.

This clone was seen a few times. The chain combines TRBV7-3 with TRBJ2-2; D possibly corresponds to TRBD2 (7 bases). V lost 5 bases and J 7 bases, leaving 14 bases between the germline ends. Germline values: CDR1 SGHTA, CDR2 FQGTGA. The CDR3 runs 14 residues. CDR3 bases: TGTGCCAGCAGCCGCCGGGGGGCCGACGGGGAGCTGTTTTTT. Translated: CASSRRGADGELFF. Looking up the rest from reference TRBV7-3 and TRBJ2-2 gives the full variable domain: GAGVSQTPSNKVTEKGKYVELRCDPISGHTALYWYRQSLGQGPEFLIYFQGTGAADDSGLPNDRFFAVRPEGSVSTLKIQRTERGDSAVYLCASSRRGADGELFFGEGSRLTVL.

The V and J genes are TRBV27 and TRBJ2-7; the match to TRBD1 covers 9 bases. V lost 8 bases to trimming and J lost 7 bases; unmatched junction nucleotides: 9. Germline CDR1 is MNHEY and CDR2 is SMNVEV (reference sequence). The CDR3 is 13 amino acids. The CDR3 nucleotides are TGTGCCAGCGTACAGGGGGCCTCGGGGGAGCAGTACTTC. Amino acid sequence: CASVQGASGEQYF.

The rearrangement uses TRBV30 and TRBJ2-7; TRBD1 aligns across 8 bases. This CDR3 has 14 amino acids. The germline CDR1 and CDR2 sequences are GTSNPN and SVGIG (reference sequence). V shed 0 bases, J shed 6 bases, and the junction held 7 bases outside the gene matches. The CDR3 region has the DNA TGTGCCTGGAGTGTACGGGGGACAGGCGCCGAGCAGTACTTC. Its protein is CAWSVRGTGAEQYF. Drawing the rest from reference TRBV30 and TRBJ2-7, the complete variable domain is SQTIHQWPATLVQPVGSPLSLECTVEGTSNPNLYWYRQAAGRGLQLLFYSVGIGQISSEVPQNLSASRPQDRQFILSSKKLLLSDSGFYLCAWSVRGTGAEQYFGPGTRLTVT.

This clone has just one count. V and J are TRBV10-3 and TRBJ2-2, with 10 nucleotides matching TRBD2. The germline CDR1 and CDR2 sequences are ENHRY and SYGVKD. The CDR3 extends over 15 amino acids. J gave up 0 bases and V 10 bases, and 5 bases lay outside the gene matches. CDR3 DNA sequence: TGTGCCACAGGAAGCGGGGGGGCGAACACCGGGGAGCTGTTTTTT. As protein: CATGSGGANTGELFF.

The sample holds a few counts of this clone. The CDR3 DNA sequence: TGTGCCAGCCTAAGAGGGGAGGCCCACACAGAGACCCAGTACTTC. Amino acids: CASLRGEAHTETQYF. The chain employs TRBV6-1 and TRBJ2-5; tentatively, D is TRBD2 (6 bases). The germline gives CDR1 MNHNS, CDR2 SASEGT. The V gene lost 8 bases and the J gene lost 4 bases, with 20 bases spanning the gap. This CDR3 region has 15 residues.

In this sample, this clone turned up once. The chain uses TRBV18 and TRBJ2-7, with D perhaps TRBD2 (5 bases). The V and J ends lost 4 bases and 7 bases respectively, with 17 bases between them. In germline, CDR1 is KGHSH, CDR2 LQKENI. CDR3 length: 14 amino acids. This CDR3 is CASSRESRMGEQYF. The CDR3 nucleotides read TGTGCCAGCTCACGGGAGTCTCGAATGGGGGAGCAGTACTTC. The full variable domain, in which reference TRBV18 and TRBJ2-7 provide the parts outside the CDR3, is NAGVMQNPRHLVRRRGQEARLRCSPMKGHSHVYWYRQLPEEGLKFMVYLQKENIIDESGMPKERFSAEFPKEGPSILRIQQVVRGDSAAYFCASSRESRMGEQYFGPGTRLTVT.

This chain joins TRBV18 and TRBJ1-5; tentatively, D is TRBD1 (6 bases). CDR3 size: 15 residues. Germline V gene data show CDR1 as KGHSH and CDR2 as LQKENI. Trimming took off 4 bases at V and 2 bases at J, with 12 bases between the two ends. This CDR3 reads CASSLDRVGNQPQHF. In DNA, the CDR3 is TGTGCCAGCTCACTGGACAGAGTAGGCAATCAGCCCCAGCATTTT. The full variable domain, with the rest looked up from reference TRBV18 and TRBJ1-5, is NAGVMQNPRHLVRRRGQEARLRCSPMKGHSHVYWYRQLPEEGLKFMVYLQKENIIDESGMPKERFSAEFPKEGPSILRIQQVVRGDSAAYFCASSLDRVGNQPQHFGDGTRLSIL.

CDR3 coding DNA: TGTGCCACCAGCCCGTGGGGGGTGAACACTGAAGCTTTCTTT. It translates to CATSPWGVNTEAFF. The chain has TRBV15 and TRBJ1-1; TRBD1 might be the D (5 bases). V was shortened by 5 bases and J by 0 bases, with 10 bases between the two germline ends. This CDR3 spans 14 amino acids. Germline V lookup: CDR1 LNHNV, CDR2 YYDKDF (reference sequence).

This sequence joins TRBV5-6 and TRBJ1-6, with D maybe TRBD1 (5 bases). Germline V CDR1 and CDR2: SGHDT, YYEEEE. This CDR3 contains 16 residues. With 0 bases removed from V and 9 bases from J, the gap between germline ends came to 16 bases. The DNA of the CDR3 is TGTGCCAGCAGCTTGGCCTTTGGAGGGGAGGCTTCACCCCTCCACTTT. Its translation: CASSLAFGGEASPLHF.

This clone has more than one count but fewer than ten. V gene TRBV4-3 combines with J gene TRBJ1-1; 9 bases fit TRBD1. Looked up from germline, CDR1 is LGHNA and CDR2 is YSLEER. Unmatched junction bases numbered 8, after V lost 0 bases and J lost 9 bases. The CDR3 sequence is 15 residues long. CDR3: CASSQDWGTGIQAFF. The CDR3 DNA sequence: TGCGCCAGCAGCCAAGACTGGGGGACAGGGATTCAAGCTTTCTTT.

This chain uses TRBV9 with TRBJ1-2; 7 nucleotides agree with TRBD1. The trim removed 6 bases at V and 5 bases at J, leaving 13 bases unmatched. Germline V lookup: CDR1 SGDLS, CDR2 YYNGEE. This CDR3 spans 15 amino acids. Written as DNA, the CDR3 is TGTGCCAGCATGAGGGAGACCGGGACAGAGTATGGCTACACCTTC. This encodes CASMRETGTEYGYTF.

The chain couples TRBV5-4 to TRBJ2-3; D not certain. Trimming left V 10 bases short and J 3 bases short, with 12 bases between. CDR1 SGHNT and CDR2 YYREEE come from the germline V gene (reference sequence). This CDR3 has 12 amino acids. CDR3 in amino acids: CAFRSRTDTQYF. The CDR3, as DNA: TGTGCCTTCCGGTCCAGGACAGATACGCAGTATTTT.

This chain connects TRBV6-5 to TRBJ1-1, with 8 bases fitting TRBD1. The germline CDR1 and CDR2 sequences are MNHEY and SVGAGI. V lost 2 bases to trimming and J lost 7 bases; unmatched junction nucleotides: 6. The CDR3 covers 14 residues. DNA of the CDR3: TGTGCCAGCAGTTACCCGAACAGGGGGGGTGAAGCTTTCTTT. Amino acids: CASSYPNRGGEAFF.

On this clone itself: At one boundary the junction diverges from the germline segment, which might be a read error. This rearrangement joins TRBV14 to TRBJ1-2, with D possibly being TRBD1 (6 bases). The CDR3 loop spans 14 amino acids. The germline gives CDR1 SGHDN, CDR2 FVKESK. The CDR3 loop reads CASSQDSFSYGYPF. As DNA, the CDR3 is TGTGCCAGCAGCCAGGACAGCTTTTCCTATGGCTACCCCTTC.

The rearrangement links TRBV5-4 to TRBJ1-1; weak D call: TRBD1 (5 bases). The CDR3 extends over 13 amino acids. Trimming shortened V by 4 bases and J by 4 bases, and 11 bases separated the two germline ends. CDR1 and CDR2 (germline): SGHNT, YYREEE (reference sequence). This CDR3 is CASSQGWSTEAFF. CDR3 coding DNA: TGTGCCAGCAGCCAGGGTTGGAGCACTGAAGCTTTCTTT.

J is TRBJ2-2 and V is TRBV5-1; tentative D call: TRBD2 (6 bases). Trimming took 1 base from V and 5 from J, leaving 12 bases between them. Germline-derived CDR1 and CDR2 are SGHRS and YFSETQ. This CDR3 is built from 15 residues. The CDR3, as DNA: TGCGCCAGCAGCTTGAAACTAGCTGTGACCGGGGAGCTGTTTTTT. Amino acids: CASSLKLAVTGELFF.

The V call is TRBV13, the J call TRBJ1-3; 8 nucleotides line up with TRBD1. The CDR3 sequence is 14 residues long. J lost 2 bases, V lost 5 bases, and 2 bases had no gene match. Germline V gives CDR1 PRHDT, CDR2 FYEKMQ (reference sequence). The CDR3 spells CASSMTGAGNTIYF. DNA of the CDR3: TGTGCCAGCAGCATGACAGGGGCTGGAAACACCATATATTTT.

J is TRBJ2-5 and V is TRBV11-2; possibly TRBD2 for D (6 bases). This CDR3 comprises 16 residues. Germline loops: CDR1 SGHAT, CDR2 FQNNGV. Trimming removed 5 bases from V and 5 bases from J, with 21 bases in between. The CDR3 protein is CASSLKGGVAGETQYF. The CDR3 coding sequence is TGTGCCAGCAGCCTCAAGGGCGGGGTGGCGGGGGAGACCCAGTACTTC.

This chain joins TRBV5-6 and TRBJ2-5, with a weak D call TRBD1 (6 bases). CDR3 size: 18 residues. Germline assignment: CDR1 SGHDT and CDR2 YYEEEE. V gave up 0 bases and J gave up 0 bases, with 18 bases separating them. CDR3: CASSLGVPRGKHQETQYF. CDR3 in DNA: TGTGCCAGCAGCTTGGGTGTCCCCAGGGGAAAACACCAAGAGACCCAGTACTTC.

This chain connects TRBV9 to TRBJ2-5; TRBD1 matches 8 bases. There are 15 residues in the CDR3. V lost 3 bases to trimming and J lost 2 bases; unmatched junction nucleotides: 6. CDR1 is SGDLS and CDR2 is YYNGEE in the germline V gene. The CDR3 protein is CASSAEGQEQETQYF. CDR3 DNA sequence: TGTGCCAGCAGCGCAGAGGGACAGGAGCAAGAGACCCAGTACTTC. Variable domain in full (rest from reference TRBV9 and TRBJ2-5): DSGVTQTPKHLITATGQRVTLRCSPRSGDLSVYWYQQSLDQGLQFLIQYYNGEERAKGNILERFSAQQFPDLHSELNLSSLELGDSALYFCASSAEGQEQETQYFGPGTRLLVL.

The chain recombines TRBV4-2 with TRBJ2-5, with D perhaps TRBD1 (6 bases). The germline CDR1 and CDR2 sequences are LGHNA and YNFKEQ. V lost 5 bases to trimming and J lost 3 bases, with 7 bases between them. The CDR3 runs 12 residues. This CDR3 reads CASSNREETQYF. The CDR3 region has the DNA TGTGCCAGCAGCAACAGGGAAGAGACCCAGTACTTC.

The sample holds a few counts of this clone. The chain has TRBV5-6 and TRBJ1-1, with no clear D. Per germline, CDR1 SGHDT and CDR2 YYEEEE. The CDR3 runs 14 residues. V was trimmed by 1 base and J by 3 bases, leaving 10 bases between them. CDR3 in DNA: TGTGCCAGCAGCTTGATCGGGAGTTACACTGAAGCTTTCTTT. This sequence encodes CASSLIGSYTEAFF.